Each of the 21 T cell receptor beta chains below was sequenced from the same sample in a study of early T cells in non-severe SARS-CoV-2 infection. From the 5' RACE reads, TCRdb called clonotypes with MiXCR, one entry per CDR3 protein. Of tens of thousands of distinct CDR3 sequences listed, roughly 12% are singletons. The sample in question was whole blood, obtained at baseline. These receptors all come from an adult who was a healthcare worker with PCR-confirmed SARS-CoV-2 infection or an uninfected control (not recorded which).

This clonotype was seen only a few times. The J gene is TRBJ2-7, the V gene TRBV30; 12 bases are a match to TRBD2. CDR1 is GTSNPN, CDR2 SVGIG, per germline (reference sequence). This CDR3 contains 13 residues. J was trimmed by 6 bases and V by 2 bases; bases with no gene match: 2. The CDR3 region has the DNA TGTGCCTGGAGTCCTAGCGGGAGGGCCGAGCAGTACTTC. Residues: CAWSPSGRAEQYF.

The genes are TRBV9 and TRBJ2-7; no firm D call. Trimming left V 1 base short and J 0 bases short, with 11 bases between. The germline gives CDR1 SGDLS, CDR2 YYNGEE. The CDR3 is 15 amino acids. CDR3 in DNA: TGTGCCAGCAGCGTATCAACGTCGAGCTCCTACGAGCAGTACTTC. It translates to CASSVSTSSSYEQYF.

This clonotype was found a few times. The CDR3 DNA reads TGCAGCGCCTCCGGCGTAGCGGGCCTCTCCTACGAGCAGTACTTC. It codes for CSASGVAGLSYEQYF. The rearrangement uses TRBV29-1 and TRBJ2-7; 7 bases are a match to TRBD2. Germline V gene data show CDR1 as SQVTM and CDR2 as ANQGSEA. V shed 7 bases, J shed 0 bases, and the junction held 12 bases outside the gene matches. The CDR3 length is 15 residues.

The V call is TRBV7-8, the J call TRBJ2-1, with D hard to call. Germline V gene data show CDR1 as SGHVS and CDR2 as FQNEAQ. Trimming removed 5 bases at V and 3 bases at J, with 11 bases between. This CDR3 is built from 14 residues. This chain's CDR3 is CASSPINGYNEQFF. Written as DNA, the CDR3 is TGTGCCAGCAGCCCTATAAACGGCTACAATGAGCAGTTCTTC. The full variable domain, in which reference TRBV7-8 and TRBJ2-1 provide the parts outside the CDR3, is GAGVSQSPRYKVAKRGQDVALRCDPISGHVSLFWYQQALGQGPEFLTYFQNEAQLDKSGLPSDRFFAERPEGSVSTLKIQRTQQEDSAVYLCASSPINGYNEQFFGPGTRLTVL.

This clonotype has more than one count but fewer than ten. This rearrangement joins TRBV5-4 to TRBJ1-4; D unresolved. The CDR3 runs to 14 residues. CDR1 is SGHNT and CDR2 is YYREEE in the germline V gene (reference sequence). Trimming left V 5 bases short and J 7 bases short, with 15 bases between. The CDR3: CASRSRADPEKLFF. The CDR3 bases are TGTGCCAGCAGATCCCGGGCCGACCCTGAAAAACTGTTTTTT.

This clonotype was recorded many times. The chain employs TRBV30 and TRBJ2-7; no clear D. V was trimmed by 0 bases and J by 2 bases, leaving 17 bases between them. This CDR3 contains 16 residues. Germline values: CDR1 GTSNPN, CDR2 SVGIG (reference sequence). CDR3 bases: TGTGCCTGGAGTGTGGCAGATAGAAACCCTACCTACGAGCAGTACTTC. It is translated as CAWSVADRNPTYEQYF. Full variable domain (missing parts from reference TRBV30 and TRBJ2-7): SQTIHQWPATLVQPVGSPLSLECTVEGTSNPNLYWYRQAAGRGLQLLFYSVGIGQISSEVPQNLSASRPQDRQFILSSKKLLLSDSGFYLCAWSVADRNPTYEQYFGPGTRLTVT.

The V call is TRBV20-1, the J call TRBJ2-3, with TRBD2 matching 8 bases. This CDR3 has 15 residues. Germline loops: CDR1 DFQATT, CDR2 SNEGSKA (reference sequence). Unmatched junction bases numbered 9, after V lost 6 bases and J lost 1 base. CDR3 region: CSAPRGAGGTDTQYF. For the CDR3, the DNA is TGCAGTGCCCCGAGGGGAGCGGGGGGCACAGATACGCAGTATTTT.

This clonotype came up a few times. The V call is TRBV23-1, the J call TRBJ2-4; no clear D. TRBV23-1 is an ORF, and what it does is uncertain. The CDR3 sequence is 19 residues long. Between the trimmed V and J ends, which lost 3 bases and 2 bases, there was a span of 23 bases. The CDR3 protein is CASSQEKFPLGVSKNIQYF. DNA for the CDR3: TGCGCCAGCAGTCAGGAAAAGTTTCCGTTAGGAGTATCCAAAAACATTCAGTACTTC.

This clonotype appeared many times. The V call is TRBV27, the J call TRBJ2-1, with TRBD2 identical over 7 bases. Trimming removed 2 bases from V and 4 bases from J; junction bases left unmatched: 5. CDR1 and CDR2 (germline): MNHEY, SMNVEV (reference sequence). This CDR3 spans 15 amino acids. The CDR3, as DNA: TGTGCCAGCAGTTTAGCGGGAGATGGTTACAATGAGCAGTTCTTC. Translating gives CASSLAGDGYNEQFF.

The chain uses TRBV9 and TRBJ1-1; perhaps TRBD1 as D (5 bases). Germline-derived CDR1 and CDR2 are SGDLS and YYNGEE. Trimming shortened V by 3 bases and J by 0 bases, and 15 bases separated the two germline ends. The CDR3 length is 16 residues. DNA for the CDR3: TGTGCCAGCAGCGGAGGCTCCGGGGGGGTGAACACTGAAGCTTTCTTT. Translation: CASSGGSGGVNTEAFF.

In its sample, this clonotype was seen many times. The rearrangement joins TRBV30 to TRBJ2-5, with D hard to call. This CDR3 comprises 15 residues. The germline V and J ends were trimmed by 0 bases and 0 bases, with 11 bases remaining between them. The germline CDR1 and CDR2 sequences are GTSNPN and SVGIG (reference sequence). CDR3 sequence: CAWSVPRPYQETQYF. As DNA, the CDR3 is TGTGCCTGGAGTGTACCTCGACCGTACCAAGAGACCCAGTACTTC.

This clonotype was counted only a few times. The gene calls are TRBV20-1 and TRBJ2-3; 8 bases are a match to TRBD2. CDR1 and CDR2 from the germline V gene are DFQATT and SNEGSKA (reference sequence). The CDR3 contains 14 residues. V lost 5 bases, J lost 0 bases, and 4 bases stayed unmatched. CDR3 DNA: TGCAGTGCTGTTAGCGGGGTTAGCACAGATACGCAGTATTTT. This gives the protein CSAVSGVSTDTQYF.

The chain couples TRBV5-1 to TRBJ2-4; 14 bases line up with TRBD2. J lost 2 bases, V lost 4 bases, and 11 bases had no gene match. CDR3 length: 19 amino acids. Germline CDR1 reads SGHRS; CDR2 reads YFSETQ. The CDR3 nucleotides read TGCGCCAGCAGCGAGAACCCGGGACTAGCGGGAGTAACCAAAAACATTCAGTACTTC. Translation gives CASSENPGLAGVTKNIQYF.

This clonotype was seen ten or more times. CDR3 sequence: CSATGLAGGISYNEQFF. The CDR3 DNA sequence: TGCAGTGCTACGGGACTAGCGGGAGGCATCTCCTACAATGAGCAGTTCTTC. The rearrangement uses TRBV20-1 and TRBJ2-1; 15 nucleotides line up with TRBD2. V trimming: 4 bases; J trimming: 0 bases; junction bases outside the gene matches: 4. Germline V gene lookup returns CDR1 DFQATT and CDR2 SNEGSKA (reference sequence). The CDR3 has 17 residues.

The rearrangement joins TRBV27 to TRBJ1-3, with no clear D. The CDR3 loop spans 15 amino acids. Germline V gene lookup returns CDR1 MNHEY and CDR2 SMNVEV (reference sequence). With 8 bases removed from V and 4 bases from J, the gap between germline ends came to 18 bases. CDR3 sequence reads: CASVTAPGHGNTIYF. The DNA of the CDR3 is TGTGCCAGCGTAACTGCCCCCGGGCACGGAAACACCATATATTTT.

This clonotype came up a few times. The chain employs TRBV5-4 and TRBJ2-3; TRBD2 might be the D (5 bases). Germline assignment: CDR1 SGHNT and CDR2 YYREEE (reference sequence). Between the trimmed V and J ends, which lost 3 bases and 4 bases, there was a span of 12 bases. This CDR3 is 14 amino acids long. The DNA for the CDR3 is TGTGCCAGCAGCTCCAGGCGGGCCGCAGATACGCAGTATTTT. Translation gives CASSSRRAADTQYF.

This clonotype has just a few counts. The rearrangement uses TRBV29-1 and TRBJ2-3, with 11 bases aligning to TRBD2. V was pared by 1 base and J by 4 bases, with 4 bases of the junction left unmatched. The CDR3 is 15 amino acids. Per germline, CDR1 SQVTM and CDR2 ANQGSEA. DNA of the CDR3: TGCAGCGTTGAAGGACTAGCGGGAAGGGCAGATACGCAGTATTTT. Translated, it gives CSVEGLAGRADTQYF.

This clonotype has only a few counts. At one of its ends the junction is not consistent with the germline gene, which may arise from a read error. This chain connects TRBV7-8 to TRBJ2-1, with 8 bases that match TRBD2. The length of the CDR3 is 14 residues. Germline V CDR1 and CDR2: SGHVS, FQNEAQ. The CDR3, as DNA: TGTGCCAGCAGCTTCGGGGGGGTTTACAGTGAGCAGTTCTTC. Protein sequence: CASSFGGVYSEQFF.

This clonotype has only a few counts. V usage is TRBV6-9 and J usage is TRBJ1-2; 7 bases fit TRBD1. CDR1 and CDR2 (germline): MNHGY, SVAAGI. The CDR3 covers 14 residues. With 10 bases clipped from V and 4 bases from J, the junction kept 12 bases outside the gene matches. CDR3 sequence: CATGGGSQRYGYTF. CDR3 DNA: TGTGCCACAGGGGGGGGAAGCCAACGCTATGGCTACACCTTC.

This clonotype showed up just a few times. The rearrangement uses TRBV6-2 or TRBV6-3 and TRBJ2-1; D uncertain. The CDR3 spans 11 residues. Germline V CDR1 and CDR2: MNHEY, SVGEGT. With 2 bases removed from V and 8 bases from J, the gap between germline ends came to 4 bases. The CDR3 DNA follows: TGTGCCAGCAGTTACGACCATGAGCAGTTCTTC. Its translation: CASSYDHEQFF.

In its sample, this clonotype was seen a few times. The chain carries TRBV12-3 or TRBV12-4 and TRBJ2-7; tentatively, D is TRBD2 (5 bases). V was clipped by 4 bases and J by 4 bases, with 14 bases between them. The length of the CDR3 is 14 residues. The CDR3 nucleotides are TGTGCCAGCAGTTCCTGGCTAGCTAATTACGAGCAGTACTTC. Its protein is CASSSWLANYEQYF.